A selection of T cell receptor beta chains follows, all from one sample in a study of blood T cell repertoires in COVID-19. Clones were read by immunoSEQ multiplex PCR, and TCRdb kept only the in-frame ones, dropping some. The sample has some 95,000 clones; approximately 90% are singletons. Material for sequencing was peripheral blood. Source of these receptors: a human donor with active COVID-19. The donor label of this sample is uncertain. Each CDR3 is given with its conserved first and last residue.

TRBJ2-7,TRBV7-2,CASSLGPQEDEQYF
TRBJ2-7,TRBV29-1,CSVRWGKTPYEQYF
TRBJ2-1,TRBV6-2/TRBV6-3,CASSDPLAGGANEQFF
TRBJ1-2,TRBV5-8,CASSWASGNYGYTF
TRBJ2-5,TRBV5-1,CASSLLATQKETQYF
TRBJ1-6,TRBV5-1,CASSGGQGNSPLHF
TRBJ2-5,TRBV28,CASIARGGSEAQYF
TRBJ2-1,TRBV3-1/TRBV3-2,CASSPASGGFSYNEQFF
TRBJ2-7,TRBV11-2,CASSLSGNEQYF
TRBJ2-2,TRBV5-6,CASSKPGQGIGELFF
TRBJ1-2,TRBV18,CASSPQGGYGYTF
TRBJ2-7,TRBV6-2/TRBV6-3,CASSTTRADYEQYF
TRBJ2-1,TRBV11-2,CASSLRGSEQFF
TRBJ1-1,TRBV19,CASSIEEGAGRGTEAFF
TRBJ2-3,TRBV7-9,CASSLSGGASDTQYF
TRBJ1-1,TRBV28,CASSLVQVNTEAFF
TRBJ2-7,TRBV9,CASSSDMGGGTYEQYF
TRBJ2-3,TRBV9,CASSAPGTSTDTQYF
TRBJ2-3,TRBV5-1,CASSPGGRDGTDTQYF
TRBJ1-2,TRBV28,CASSRVPNYGYTF
TRBJ2-7,TRBV4-3,CASSQVRQGGFYEQYF
TRBJ1-2,TRBV12-3/TRBV12-4,CASSMTGDYGYTF
TRBJ2-5,TRBV15,CATSRPNRGETQYF
TRBJ1-2,TRBV2,CASSTIRGALGYTF
TRBJ2-5,TRBV28,CASGTKGGWGETQYF
TRBJ1-5,TRBV2,CASSESNRGSQPQHF
TRBJ1-5,TRBV6-5,CASKDMANQPQHF
TRBJ2-1,TRBV19,CASSMIGGGGANEQFF
TRBJ1-1,TRBV3-1/TRBV3-2,CATEGLGTEAFF
TRBJ1-5,TRBV7-2,CASSFGGPQPQHF
TRBJ1-1,TRBV5-1,CASSSDSDTEAFF
TRBJ2-3,TRBV13,CASSLDLGGDTQYF
TRBJ2-5,TRBV7-2,CASSLESGDNQETQYF
TRBJ2-3,TRBV14,CASSVVGGTDTQYF
TRBJ1-1,TRBV12-3/TRBV12-4,CASSFTGEAFF
TRBJ2-4,TRBV29-1,CSVVPLWAKNIQYF
TRBJ1-3,TRBV19,CASMGGSGNTIYF
TRBJ1-4,TRBV7-2,CASSLSLRDSGLIREKLFF
TRBJ2-1,TRBV4-1,CASSPAGDSYDEQFF
TRBJ2-3,TRBV19,CASSRGGADTQYF